Listed here are 12 T cell receptor beta chains from one sample, sequenced in a study of T cell repertoires in cytomegalovirus infection. No antigen has been identified for these receptors. TCRdb processed the reads anew with MiXCR; each CDR3 protein has one entry. The sample consists of 450,000 to 600,000 distinct CDR3 sequences, 33% of them appearing once. Sample: cultured PBMCs, taken from culture after CMV antigen stimulation. These receptors came from a human donor in good health (CMV status not recorded). Some clones in this sample may be carry-over from other donors' samples.

V usage is TRBV6-2 or TRBV6-3 and J usage is TRBJ1-1; D remains ambiguous. The CDR3 is 12 amino acids. V lost 5 bases to trimming and J lost 2 bases, with 6 bases between them. The V gene's germline CDR1 is MNHEY and CDR2 SVGEGT. CDR3 sequence (DNA): TGTGCCAGCAGTATGGCAAACACTGAAGCTTTCTTT. Its translation: CASSMANTEAFF.

This clonotype occurred once. V is TRBV19 and J is TRBJ1-3; D not resolved. Trimming cost V 1 base and J 0 bases, with 10 bases left between them. The CDR3 spans 16 residues. From germline, CDR1 is LNHDA and CDR2 SQIVND (reference sequence). The CDR3 loop is CASSIVKVYSGNTIYF. Here the CDR3 DNA reads TGTGCCAGTAGTATAGTGAAGGTATACTCTGGAAACACCATATATTTT. The full variable domain, its missing parts supplied by reference TRBV19 and TRBJ1-3, is DGGITQSPKYLFRKEGQNVTLSCEQNLNHDAMYWYRQDPGQGLRLIYYSQIVNDFQKGDIAEGYSVSREKKESFPLTVTSAQKNPTAFYLCASSIVKVYSGNTIYFGEGSWLTVV.

V is TRBV5-4 and J is TRBJ2-2; D remains unclear. V lost 4 bases, J lost 3 bases, and 22 bases lay in between. From germline, CDR1 is SGHNT and CDR2 YYREEE (reference sequence). The CDR3 totals 18 residues. The CDR3, as DNA: TGTGCCAGCAGCACTACCCCACGTCGGCGGTCGGACACCGGGGAGCTGTTTTTT. It is translated as CASSTTPRRRSDTGELFF.

This clonotype appeared a few times. The genes are TRBV7-6 and TRBJ2-5, with 14 bases matching TRBD2. The CDR3 runs to 16 residues. Germline CDR1 SGHVS, CDR2 FNYEAQ. V gave up 5 bases and J gave up 7 bases; unmatched junction bases: 9. In nucleotides, the CDR3 is TGTGCCAGCAGCAGTGGACTAGCGGGGGGCGTTGGGACCCAGTACTTC. Residues: CASSSGLAGGVGTQYF.

This clonotype has ten or more counts. V gene TRBV7-2 combines with J gene TRBJ1-1; TRBD1 agrees at 9 bases. The junction had 11 bases not matched to a gene; V was cut back by 4 bases and J by 5 bases. Germline assignment: CDR1 SGHTA and CDR2 FQGNSA. The CDR3 covers 16 residues. CDR3 DNA: TGTGCCAGCAGCTACGGGACAGGGATCTTGGGGACTGAAGCTTTCTTT. Translation: CASSYGTGILGTEAFF.

In this sample, this clonotype turned up a few times. V usage is TRBV7-9 and J usage is TRBJ1-2; no clear D. CDR1 SEHNR and CDR2 FQNEAQ come from the germline V gene (reference sequence). The CDR3 is 16 residues long. V lost 0 bases and J 2 bases, leaving 13 bases between the germline ends. CDR3 sequence (DNA): TGTGCCAGCAGCTTAGCCGCCGCCAGTAGGAACTATGGCTACACCTTC. It is translated as CASSLAAASRNYGYTF.

This clonotype has just a few counts. The chain combines TRBV10-3 with TRBJ1-4; D perhaps matches TRBD1 (5 bases). This CDR3 is 15 amino acids long. Germline-derived CDR1 and CDR2 are ENHRY and SYGVKD. Trimming cost V 4 bases and J 5 bases, with 14 bases left between them. The CDR3 DNA sequence: TGTGCCATCAGTGCCGCACCGGGACGAAATGAAAAACTGTTTTTT. Translating it yields CAISAAPGRNEKLFF.

The rearrangement uses TRBV27 and TRBJ2-1, with 7 bases fitting TRBD1. V lost 4 bases and J lost 4; bases outside the gene matches: 7. There are 15 residues in the CDR3. The germline V gene encodes CDR1 MNHEY and CDR2 SMNVEV (reference sequence). In DNA form, the CDR3 reads TGTGCCAGCAGTTCGACTACAGGGGCGTACAATGAGCAGTTCTTC. This codes for CASSSTTGAYNEQFF.

In its sample, this clonotype was seen a few times. V and J are TRBV12-3 or TRBV12-4 and TRBJ2-3; TRBD2 agrees at 8 bases. Germline trimming cut 6 bases from V and 3 bases from J; bases unmatched to any gene: 14. This CDR3 spans 17 amino acids. CDR3 protein: CASSHHTGGRGTDTQYF. The CDR3 DNA sequence: TGTGCCAGCAGCCATCACACGGGAGGGCGGGGGACAGATACGCAGTATTTT.

This clonotype was found many times. This rearrangement joins TRBV7-2 to TRBJ2-5; no firm D call. V shed 3 bases and J shed 7 bases, with 9 bases lying between them. The CDR3 runs 12 residues. The V gene's germline CDR1 is SGHTA and CDR2 FQGNSA. Here the CDR3 DNA reads TGTGCCAGCAGCTTGACTCCATCGACCCAGTACTTC. It encodes CASSLTPSTQYF.

This clonotype has only a few counts. The genes are TRBV6-5 and TRBJ1-4; D might be TRBD1 (5 bases). The CDR3 covers 14 residues. Looked up from germline, CDR1 is MNHEY and CDR2 is SVGAGI. Deletions cut 6 bases from V and 7 bases from J, with 15 bases between. The CDR3 reads CASRNIAGGEKLFF. The DNA for the CDR3 is TGTGCCAGCAGGAATATTGCCGGGGGTGAAAAACTGTTTTTT.

This clonotype has more than one count but fewer than ten. The chain carries TRBV20-1 and TRBJ2-7, with TRBD2 matching 8 bases. This CDR3 has 17 residues. Germline V lookup: CDR1 DFQATT, CDR2 SNEGSKA (reference sequence). With V trimmed by 2 bases and J by 7 bases, 19 bases remained unmatched. CDR3 region: CSARPPGGGSGSGEQYF. CDR3 sequence (DNA): TGCAGTGCTAGACCCCCGGGCGGGGGGAGCGGGTCTGGAGAGCAGTACTTC.